Listed here are 27 T cell receptor beta chains from one sample, sequenced in a study of T cell responses to AZD1222 COVID-19 vaccine. Produced via immunoSEQ multiplex PCR; TCRdb's table is partial and in-frame only. The repertoire holds under 200,000 clones, with 90% to 95% as singletons. The specimen comprised peripheral blood, sampled 28 days after the second dose of the MenACWY control vaccine. These receptors originate from an adult who received the MenACWY meningococcal vaccine as a control.

The rearrangement uses TRBV10-3 and TRBJ1-4; 7 bases agree with TRBD1. V lost 6 bases and J lost 5; bases outside the gene matches: 6. Germline CDR1 ENHRY, CDR2 SYGVKD. This CDR3 has 14 residues. Here the CDR3 DNA reads TGTGCCATCAGGGCCGGGACAGAGAATGAAAAACTGTTTTTT. Its protein is CAIRAGTENEKLFF.

The rearrangement uses TRBV25-1 and TRBJ2-7; possibly TRBD1 for D (5 bases). V was trimmed by 6 bases and J by 0 bases, leaving 12 bases between them. From germline, CDR1 is MGHDK and CDR2 SYGVNS. The CDR3 runs 14 residues. CDR3 sequence (DNA): TGTGCCAGCAGGGATGACAGACCCTCCTACGAGCAGTACTTC. Amino acid sequence: CASRDDRPSYEQYF.

The genes are TRBV10-2 and TRBJ1-2; 9 bases map to TRBD1. This CDR3 spans 15 amino acids. Germline V gene data show CDR1 as WSHSY and CDR2 as SAAADI. V shed 1 base, J shed 4 bases, and the junction held 4 bases outside the gene matches. The CDR3: CASSEFTGGGYGYTF. CDR3 DNA: TGCGCCAGCAGTGAGTTCACAGGGGGCGGCTATGGCTACACCTTC.

This chain connects TRBV9 to TRBJ1-6, with D tentatively TRBD1 (5 bases). Germline V gives CDR1 SGDLS, CDR2 YYNGEE. This CDR3 spans 14 amino acids. Trimming stripped 3 bases from V and 8 bases from J, with 12 bases between. The CDR3 coding sequence is TGTGCCAGCAGCGGCCTGACGGGGGATTCACCCCTCCACTTT. As protein: CASSGLTGDSPLHF.

This chain joins TRBV7-9 and TRBJ2-1, with unresolved D. CDR3 length: 16 amino acids. Germline lookup yields CDR1 SEHNR and CDR2 FQNEAQ (reference sequence). V dropped 5 bases and J dropped 0 bases, with 14 bases sitting between them. The CDR3 region has the DNA TGTGCCAGCAGCCTCTCGACACCTCCCTCCTACAATGAGCAGTTCTTC. Protein sequence: CASSLSTPPSYNEQFF. Full variable domain (missing parts from reference TRBV7-9 and TRBJ2-1): DTGVSQNPRHKITKRGQNVTFRCDPISEHNRLYWYRQTLGQGPEFLTYFQNEAQLEKSRLLSDRFSAERPKGSFSTLEIQRTEQGDSAMYLCASSLSTPPSYNEQFFGPGTRLTVL.

The chain carries TRBV7-2 and TRBJ2-1; TRBD1 is a possible D gene (6 bases). There are 17 residues in the CDR3. V was pared by 6 bases and J by 1 base, with 19 bases between. The germline V gene encodes CDR1 SGHTA and CDR2 FQGNSA. CDR3: CASRALASRGSYNEQFF. In nucleotides, the CDR3 is TGTGCCAGCAGAGCTCTAGCATCGAGGGGGTCCTACAATGAGCAGTTCTTC.

The rearrangement links TRBV27 to TRBJ2-3; tentatively, D is TRBD2 (5 bases). This CDR3 contains 15 residues. The V and J ends lost 5 bases and 6 bases respectively, with 18 bases between them. CDR1 is MNHEY and CDR2 is SMNVEV in the germline V gene (reference sequence). The DNA for the CDR3 is TGTGCCAGCAGTCGGCGAAAAGGGAGTGTGGATACGCAGTATTTT. This codes for CASSRRKGSVDTQYF.

This clone was detected only once. The CDR3 here is CASSFGTDTQYF. The CDR3 DNA is TGTGCCAGCAGCTTTGGCACAGATACGCAGTATTTT. The chain employs TRBV11-3 and TRBJ2-3; D is ambiguous. The CDR3 is 12 residues long. V lost 3 bases to trimming and J lost 1 base, with 2 bases between them. Germline V gene data show CDR1 as SGHNT and CDR2 as YENEEA.

The rearrangement uses TRBV15 and TRBJ2-1; the D gene is possibly TRBD2 (7 bases). This CDR3 has 14 residues. V dropped 2 bases and J dropped 8 bases, with 13 bases sitting between them. In germline, CDR1 is LNHNV, CDR2 YYDKDF (reference sequence). The CDR3, as DNA: TGTGCCACCAGCAGACAGGGGAGGGTGGATGAGCAGTTCTTC. It is translated as CATSRQGRVDEQFF. Combining the CDR3 with reference TRBV15 and TRBJ2-1 gives the whole variable domain DAMVIQNPRYQVTQFGKPVTLSCSQTLNHNVMYWYQQKSSQAPKLLFHYYDKDFNNEADTPDNFQSRRPNTSFCFLDIRSPGLGDTAMYLCATSRQGRVDEQFFGPGTRLTVL.

The gene calls are TRBV6-5 and TRBJ1-2; D uncertain. Looked up from germline, CDR1 is MNHEY and CDR2 is SVGAGI. The CDR3 has 11 residues. Deletions cut 6 bases from V and 7 bases from J, with 9 bases between. DNA for the CDR3: TGTGCCAGCAGGTCCCGGGTTGGCTACACCTTC. It codes for CASRSRVGYTF.

CDR3 coding DNA: TGCGCCAGCAGTGGGACTAGCGGGAGGTTGGGTGAGCAGTTCTTC. The encoded protein is CASSGTSGRLGEQFF. This sequence joins TRBV10-2 and TRBJ2-1, with 14 positions matching TRBD2. The CDR3 length is 15 residues. J lost 9 bases, V lost 4 bases, and 5 bases had no gene match. Per the germline V gene, CDR1 is WSHSY and CDR2 is SAAADI.

Details on this clone: The same CDR3 also results from other DNA sequences found in this sample. This chain uses TRBV24-1 with TRBJ1-5; no reliable D call. CDR1 and CDR2 from the germline V gene are KGHDR and SFDVKD. Trimming cost V 0 bases and J 4 bases, with 0 bases left between them. The CDR3 has 12 amino acids. Here the CDR3 reads CATSDLNQPQHF. The CDR3 DNA reads as TGTGCCACCAGTGATTTGAATCAGCCCCAGCATTTT.

The chain uses TRBV5-1 and TRBJ2-5; D unclear. The CDR3 is 17 residues long. The V end was cut by 0 bases, the J end by 9 bases, with 24 bases between. Germline values: CDR1 SGHRS, CDR2 YFSETQ. The CDR3 DNA follows: TGCGCCAGCAGCTTGGCCGGTTCGGTAAACAGACCCCAGGCCCAGTACTTC. Protein: CASSLAGSVNRPQAQYF.

The genes are TRBV9 and TRBJ1-2, with D uncertain. The CDR3 is 17 amino acids. Germline loops: CDR1 SGDLS, CDR2 YYNGEE. V gave up 5 bases and J gave up 2 bases, with 22 bases separating them. The CDR3 is CASSESRYRDPNYGYTF. CDR3 nucleotide sequence: TGTGCCAGCAGTGAAAGTAGATACAGAGACCCAAACTATGGCTACACCTTC.

The J gene is TRBJ2-1, the V gene TRBV6-5; TRBD1 might be the D (6 bases). This CDR3 has 14 amino acids. From germline, CDR1 is MNHEY and CDR2 SVGAGI. The germline V and J ends were trimmed by 6 bases and 4 bases, with 13 bases remaining between them. The CDR3 loop is CASRTGQFYNEQFF. The DNA for the CDR3 is TGTGCCAGCAGGACAGGACAGTTTTACAATGAGCAGTTCTTC.

The chain employs TRBV12-3 or TRBV12-4 and TRBJ1-2; D not resolved. The CDR3 length is 11 residues. The V end lost 8 bases, the J end lost 4 bases, and 8 bases lay between the germline ends. This chain's CDR3 is CASGPRYGYTF. As DNA, the CDR3 is TGTGCCAGCGGACCGCGCTATGGCTACACCTTC.

The V and J genes are TRBV11-3 and TRBJ2-7; no firm D call. V gave up 3 bases and J gave up 4 bases, with 7 bases separating them. Germline-derived CDR1 and CDR2 are SGHNT and YENEEA. The CDR3 length is 12 residues. The CDR3 spells CASSLNRYEQYF. In nucleotides, the CDR3 is TGTGCCAGCAGCTTGAACCGATACGAGCAGTACTTC.

The rearrangement joins TRBV6-5 to TRBJ2-3, with D possibly TRBD2 on 5 matching bases. Germline CDR1 MNHEY, CDR2 SVGAGI. V lost 8 bases to trimming and J lost 0 bases, with 9 bases between them. The CDR3 covers 13 residues. The CDR3 DNA sequence: TGTGCCAGCGGCCCGGGGAGCACAGATACGCAGTATTTT. Residues: CASGPGSTDTQYF.

The gene calls are TRBV27 and TRBJ1-2; 9 bases fit TRBD1. In germline, CDR1 is MNHEY, CDR2 SMNVEV (reference sequence). J lost 2 bases, V lost 3 bases, and 7 bases had no gene match. The CDR3 has 16 residues. CDR3: CASSLLGQGKNYGYTF. CDR3 in DNA: TGTGCCAGCAGTTTGTTAGGACAGGGGAAAAACTATGGCTACACCTTC.

This chain uses TRBV7-2 with TRBJ1-2; D unresolved. The V gene lost 1 base and the J gene lost 0 bases, with 6 bases spanning the gap. CDR1 is SGHTA, CDR2 FQGNSA, per germline. The CDR3 runs 14 residues. CDR3 nucleotides: TGTGCCAGCAGCTTAGTCGGGGCTAACTATGGCTACACCTTC. It codes for CASSLVGANYGYTF.

The chain uses TRBV27 and TRBJ2-7; TRBD1 matches at 11 bases. The CDR3 contains 16 residues. V lost 4 bases to trimming and J lost 6 bases; unmatched junction nucleotides: 11. Germline values: CDR1 MNHEY, CDR2 SMNVEV (reference sequence). The CDR3 region has the DNA TGTGCCAGCAGTTCTTTACGGACAGGGGGCAGTTTCGAGCAGTACTTC. This gives the protein CASSSLRTGGSFEQYF.

This clone has a single count. This sequence joins TRBV27 and TRBJ2-1; 10 bases line up with TRBD2. The CDR3 extends over 14 amino acids. V lost 7 bases, J lost 9 bases, and 9 bases stayed unmatched. Germline CDR1 and CDR2: MNHEY and SMNVEV (reference sequence). CDR3 sequence: CASTRAAGGTEQFF. In nucleotides, the CDR3 is TGTGCCAGCACCCGGGCAGCGGGAGGGACTGAGCAGTTCTTC.

This rearrangement joins TRBV7-3 to TRBJ2-7, with D possibly TRBD2 on 5 matching bases. Trimming removed 5 bases at V and 0 bases at J, with 11 bases between. The CDR3 runs 14 residues. Germline V gives CDR1 SGHTA, CDR2 FQGTGA. Here the CDR3 DNA reads TGTGCCAGCAGCCAAGAGAGGGCCTCCTACGAGCAGTACTTC. It is translated as CASSQERASYEQYF.

The rearrangement joins TRBV5-1 to TRBJ2-2; 10 bases line up with TRBD2. This CDR3 has 15 amino acids. Germline V lookup: CDR1 SGHRS, CDR2 YFSETQ. V lost 5 bases to trimming and J lost 3 bases; unmatched junction nucleotides: 4. The CDR3 sequence is CASSSTSGHTGELFF. The CDR3 DNA is TGCGCCAGCAGTTCGACTAGCGGGCACACCGGGGAGCTGTTTTTT.

V and J are TRBV24-1 and TRBJ2-2; 9 nucleotides line up with TRBD1. The V segment lost 6 bases and the J segment 5 bases; nucleotides outside the gene matches: 3. This CDR3 has 14 residues. Per the germline V gene, CDR1 is KGHDR and CDR2 is SFDVKD. Written as DNA, the CDR3 is TGTGCCACCAGTAGACAGGGGGTAACCGGGGAGCTGTTTTTT. It encodes CATSRQGVTGELFF.

The rearrangement joins TRBV6-2 or TRBV6-3 to TRBJ2-7; tentatively, D is TRBD1 or TRBD2 (5 bases each). CDR1 MNHEY and CDR2 SVGEGT come from the germline V gene. V was pared by 6 bases and J by 7 bases, with 19 bases between. The CDR3 runs 14 residues. The CDR3: CASSSLGAYLEQYF. The DNA of the CDR3 is TGTGCCAGCAGCTCACTAGGGGCATACCTAGAGCAGTACTTC.

This chain connects TRBV10-3 to TRBJ2-1; 8 bases are a match to TRBD1. Unmatched junction bases numbered 12, after V lost 9 bases and J lost 8 bases. The CDR3 runs 14 residues. Germline CDR1 reads ENHRY; CDR2 reads SYGVKD. DNA for the CDR3: TGTGCCATGAGCAGAGGACAGGGAGTAGATGAGCAGTTCTTC. The encoded protein is CAMSRGQGVDEQFF.